These 8 T cell receptor beta chains share one sample of origin, sequenced in a study of shared T cell receptors in the human thymus. Sequencing used immunoSEQ multiplex PCR; TCRdb keeps in-frame clones, though not all of them. The sample carries hundreds of thousands of clones, roughly 74% recorded once. These same data were also listed under a study on human thymus T cells.

The sequencing sample was made of thymocytes. These receptors originate from a boy under two years old with a congenital heart defect.

The chain recombines TRBV11-2 with TRBJ2-5, with D possibly matching TRBD2 (5 bases). This CDR3 has 14 residues. Germline V lookup: CDR1 SGHAT, CDR2 FQNNGV. Trimming removed 7 bases from V and 4 bases from J, with 16 bases in between. CDR3 in amino acids: CASNSAGVLETQYF. DNA of the CDR3: TGTGCCAGCAATTCCGCCGGGGTTTTAGAGACCCAGTACTTC.

The chain is built from TRBV4-1 and TRBJ1-5; 8 bases fit TRBD1. The CDR3 runs 17 residues. The J segment lost 2 bases and the V segment lost 3 bases, leaving 9 bases of the junction unmatched. The germline V gene has CDR1 MGHRA and CDR2 YSYEKL. CDR3 protein: CASSQYSGGSRNQPQHF. CDR3 sequence (DNA): TGCGCCAGCAGCCAGTACTCAGGGGGCAGTCGCAATCAGCCCCAGCATTTT.

The chain recombines TRBV5-7 with TRBJ2-7; 8 bases align to TRBD2. TRBV5-7 is an open reading frame whose function is uncertain. CDR3 size: 14 residues. The J segment lost 2 bases and the V segment lost 6 bases, leaving 7 bases of the junction unmatched. The CDR3 nucleotides are TGTGCCAGCAACAATCAACTAGCGGCCTACGAGCAGTACTTC. Translated: CASNNQLAAYEQYF.

This clone was observed once. The chain uses TRBV19 and TRBJ2-7, with 14 bases that match TRBD2. The CDR3 has 16 amino acids. The V gene's germline CDR1 is LNHDA and CDR2 SQIVND (reference sequence). V trimming: 3 bases; J trimming: 4 bases; junction bases outside the gene matches: 5. CDR3 sequence (DNA): TGTGCCAGTAGTATCTCCGGGACTAGCGGGAGTTACGAGCAGTACTTC. Encoded protein: CASSISGTSGSYEQYF.

The rearrangement links TRBV15 to TRBJ2-2, with D possibly being TRBD2 (7 bases). The CDR3 spans 15 residues. V was shortened by 6 bases and J by 6 bases, with 17 bases between the two germline ends. The germline V gene encodes CDR1 LNHNV and CDR2 YYDKDF (reference sequence). Here the CDR3 DNA reads TGTGCCACCAGTTATATTAGGGGGGGTCCCGGGGAGCTGTTTTTT. Its translation: CATSYIRGGPGELFF.

The J gene is TRBJ2-5, the V gene TRBV25-1, with a weak D call TRBD1 (5 bases). This CDR3 has 16 residues. In germline, CDR1 is MGHDK, CDR2 SYGVNS. The CDR3 nucleotides read TGTGTCTCAGTGGCTCAGTTCTCCGACAGCCAAGAGACCCAGTACTTC. Protein product: CVSVAQFSDSQETQYF. The whole variable domain, remainder taken from reference TRBV25-1 and TRBJ2-5, is EADIYQTPRYLVIGTGKKITLECSQTMGHDKMYWYQQDPGMELHLIHYSYGVNSTEKGDLSSESTVSRIRTEHFPLTLESARPSHTSQYLCVSVAQFSDSQETQYFGPGTRLLVL.

A few counts support this clone. V is TRBV10-3 and J is TRBJ2-3, with 9 bases aligning to TRBD2. This CDR3 is built from 12 residues. Germline V lookup: CDR1 ENHRY, CDR2 SYGVKD. V was pared by 8 bases and J by 3 bases, with 0 bases of the junction left unmatched. CDR3 residues: CAIGLATDTQYF. The CDR3 DNA reads TGTGCCATCGGACTAGCGACAGATACGCAGTATTTT.

The chain carries TRBV14 and TRBJ2-7, with 15 nucleotides matching TRBD2. With 8 bases clipped from V and 3 bases from J, the junction kept 8 bases outside the gene matches. The germline V gene encodes CDR1 SGHDN and CDR2 FVKESK. The CDR3 extends over 16 amino acids. CDR3 nucleotide sequence: TGTGCCAGCGCGGGACTAGCGGGAGGCGGATTCTACGAGCAGTACTTC. This gives the protein CASAGLAGGGFYEQYF.